Sequencing of this TCR beta chain was carried out in a study of CD8 T cells in ankylosing spondylitis. For TCR beta, libraries came from quantitative 5'-RACE with molecular barcodes. TCRdb itself ran the 5' RACE reads through MiXCR, one entry per CDR3 protein. The sample consists of around 490,000 distinct CDR3 sequences, over 4% of them appearing once. This clonotype was recorded many times. Its cognate antigen is unknown. Overall study results and limits: Seemingly characteristic of ankylosing spondylitis blood was a TCR beta motif consisting of several highly homologous variants.

Germline CDR1 MGHDK, CDR2 SYGVNS. The length of the CDR3 is 16 residues. The V gene end was trimmed by 5 bases and the J gene end by 6 bases; junction bases not matched to a gene: 13. The chain joins TRBV25-1 to TRBJ2-3, with 8 bases that match TRBD2. The sequence derives from a male donor with ankylosing spondylitis. Sequences were obtained from blood, either unsorted or a sorted T cell fraction (not recorded which). The CDR3 spells CASSSQRETRSDTQYF. The CDR3 nucleotides read TGTGCCAGCAGTTCCCAGCGGGAGACCCGTAGTGATACGCAGTATTTT.